The 21 T cell receptor beta chains given below trace back to one sample, sequenced in a study of regulatory T cells in long-lasting Graves disease. Sample time point: persistent/refractory GD, antithyroid drugs over 5 years with positive TRAb. Extracted PBMC RNA gave rise to the TCR library. TCR beta libraries were built with iRepertoire HTBI primers and Arm-PCR of CDR3 regions. From the multiplex PCR reads, TCRdb called clonotypes with MiXCR, one entry per CDR3 protein. The data show more than 300,000 distinct CDR3 sequences, around a fifth seen once. The sequencing here drew on peripheral blood mononuclear cells (PBMCs), taken when the disease was refractory, from a patient treated with antithyroid drugs. Source of these receptors: a female donor with Graves disease.

The sample holds many counts of this clonotype. The gene calls are TRBV20-1 and TRBJ2-7; 7 bases fit TRBD2. Germline V CDR1 and CDR2: DFQATT, SNEGSKA (reference sequence). With 6 bases clipped from V and 3 bases from J, the junction kept 14 bases outside the gene matches. This CDR3 has 15 amino acids. The DNA for the CDR3 is TGCAGTGCCGCCGGCGTGACCAGCGGGGACTACGAGCAGTACTTC. Its protein is CSAAGVTSGDYEQYF.

This clonotype was counted many times. The chain uses TRBV27 and TRBJ2-2, with D unclear. The CDR3 is made up of 14 amino acids. Germline loops: CDR1 MNHEY, CDR2 SMNVEV (reference sequence). Trimming shortened V by 6 bases and J by 5 bases, and 13 bases separated the two germline ends. The chain's CDR3 is CASRTTHGTGELFF. The CDR3 bases are TGTGCCAGCAGAACCACCCACGGGACCGGGGAGCTGTTTTTT.

This clonotype was counted ten times or more. This sequence joins TRBV2 and TRBJ1-2; D may be TRBD1 (6 bases). V lost 3 bases and J lost 5, with 16 bases in between. The CDR3 loop spans 15 amino acids. Per the germline V gene, CDR1 is SNHLY and CDR2 is FYNNEI. The CDR3 DNA sequence: TGTGCCAGCAGTGAGGTCCCGGGGGCGATTTATGGCTACACCTTC. This sequence encodes CASSEVPGAIYGYTF.

The table lists this clonotype with many counts. The V call is TRBV6-1, the J call TRBJ2-7, with a weak D call TRBD2 (5 bases). In germline, CDR1 is MNHNS, CDR2 SASEGT. The CDR3 loop spans 14 amino acids. V lost 7 bases and J 2 bases, leaving 15 bases between the germline ends. Here the CDR3 reads CASTPTGYTYEQYF. CDR3 in DNA: TGTGCCAGCACACCAACGGGGTACACCTACGAGCAGTACTTC.

The chain couples TRBV7-9 to TRBJ1-1, with 8 bases identical to TRBD1. The CDR3 runs to 15 residues. V dropped 1 base and J dropped 1; count of bases not matched to a gene: 2. CDR1 is SEHNR and CDR2 is FQNEAQ in the germline V gene (reference sequence). This chain's CDR3 is CASSLETGGNTEAFF. The CDR3 bases are TGTGCCAGCAGCTTAGAAACAGGGGGGAACACTGAAGCTTTCTTT.

This clonotype was seen a few times. The chain combines TRBV9 with TRBJ1-1, with D possibly being TRBD1 (5 bases). Germline CDR1 and CDR2: SGDLS and YYNGEE. Trimming stripped 3 bases from V and 3 bases from J, with 15 bases between. The CDR3 extends over 15 amino acids. CDR3 loop: CASSENPGPYTEAFF. The CDR3 DNA follows: TGTGCCAGCAGCGAGAACCCGGGGCCTTACACTGAAGCTTTCTTT.

There are many counts of this clonotype. CDR3 loop: CASSPDRLAGGPSLYEQYF. For the CDR3, the DNA is TGTGCCAGCAGCCCGGACAGACTAGCGGGAGGCCCCTCGCTGTACGAGCAGTACTTC. This chain links TRBV3-1 with TRBJ2-7; 13 bases agree with TRBD2. The length of the CDR3 is 19 residues. Per germline, CDR1 LGHDT and CDR2 YNNKEL (reference sequence). V dropped 4 bases and J dropped 4; count of bases not matched to a gene: 16.

V and J are TRBV25-1 and TRBJ2-5; D not certain. The V end lost 0 bases, the J end lost 5 bases, and 19 bases lay between the germline ends. CDR1 is MGHDK and CDR2 is SYGVNS in the germline V gene. This CDR3 is 17 amino acids long. As DNA, the CDR3 is TGTGCCAGCAGTGAATACCCCTCCGGACCCGGTAGGGAGACCCAGTACTTC. Residues: CASSEYPSGPGRETQYF.

This clonotype was seen more than once but under ten times. The chain is built from TRBV29-1 and TRBJ2-1; 9 bases fit TRBD2. V trimming: 6 bases; J trimming: 4 bases; junction bases outside the gene matches: 1. Looked up from germline, CDR1 is SQVTM and CDR2 is ANQGSEA. This CDR3 comprises 12 residues. This CDR3 is CSVRGGYNEQFF. For the CDR3, the DNA is TGCAGCGTGCGGGGGGGGTACAATGAGCAGTTCTTC.

The chain joins TRBV6-1 to TRBJ1-5; possible D gene TRBD1, 5 bases. Germline lookup yields CDR1 MNHNS and CDR2 SASEGT. V lost 6 bases and J 4 bases, leaving 16 bases between the germline ends. The CDR3 has 15 residues. CDR3 nucleotide sequence: TGTGCCAGCAGCGGCTGGGGGTTGGGGAATCAGCCCCAGCATTTT. Residues: CASSGWGLGNQPQHF.

In this sample, this clonotype turned up a few times. V and J are TRBV27 and TRBJ2-7, with TRBD1 matching 10 bases. The V segment lost 4 bases and the J segment 3 bases; nucleotides outside the gene matches: 12. The CDR3 is made up of 17 amino acids. The germline gives CDR1 MNHEY, CDR2 SMNVEV (reference sequence). The DNA of the CDR3 is TGTGCCAGCAGTTCACTCTTCTGGGACAGGGGCTACTACGAGCAGTACTTC. Protein sequence: CASSSLFWDRGYYEQYF.

This sequence joins TRBV30 and TRBJ2-3; 7 bases are a match to TRBD2. The CDR3 totals 15 residues. The germline gives CDR1 GTSNPN, CDR2 SVGIG (reference sequence). Germline trimming cut 0 bases from V and 6 bases from J; bases unmatched to any gene: 9. The CDR3 reads CAWSVRTSLGDTQYF. In DNA, the CDR3 is TGTGCCTGGAGTGTCCGGACTAGTTTGGGGGATACGCAGTATTTT.

At least ten counts were recorded for this clonotype. J is TRBJ2-7 and V is TRBV30, with D tentatively TRBD1 (6 bases). The ends were cut back, 0 bases at V and 2 bases at J, with 8 bases in the middle. The CDR3 is 13 residues long. Germline CDR1 and CDR2: GTSNPN and SVGIG (reference sequence). The CDR3 protein is CAWSVRQAYEQYF. CDR3 in DNA: TGTGCCTGGAGTGTACGACAGGCCTACGAGCAGTACTTC.

The chain joins TRBV29-1 to TRBJ2-5, with 16 nucleotides matching TRBD2. Germline CDR1 SQVTM, CDR2 ANQGSEA. V lost 8 bases, J lost 2 bases, and 11 bases stayed unmatched. CDR3 length: 17 amino acids. CDR3: CSFLPAGLAGGQETQYF. The CDR3 DNA is TGCAGCTTCCTACCGGCGGGACTAGCGGGGGGGCAAGAGACCCAGTACTTC.

The chain employs TRBV5-1 and TRBJ1-6; 8 bases agree with TRBD1. J lost 10 bases, V lost 2 bases, and 8 bases had no gene match. Germline V gene lookup returns CDR1 SGHRS and CDR2 YFSETQ. The CDR3 consists of 15 residues. The CDR3 loop reads CASSFGAGGGSPLHF. CDR3 DNA sequence: TGCGCCAGCAGCTTCGGAGCAGGGGGCGGCTCACCCCTCCACTTT.

Ten or more counts support this clonotype. This chain joins TRBV2 and TRBJ1-6, with TRBD1 identical over 7 bases. The CDR3 consists of 14 residues. Germline V gene sequence: CDR1 SNHLY, CDR2 FYNNEI. V shed 7 bases, J shed 5 bases, and the junction held 5 bases outside the gene matches. The CDR3 loop is CASNQGTDNSPLHF. For the CDR3, the DNA is TGTGCCAGCAATCAGGGGACAGATAATTCACCCCTCCACTTT.

This clonotype was picked up a small number of times. V and J are TRBV7-3 and TRBJ2-5, with TRBD2 identical over 12 bases. Germline V gene lookup returns CDR1 SGHTA and CDR2 FQGTGA. The CDR3 length is 18 residues. J was trimmed by 5 bases and V by 5 bases; bases with no gene match: 15. The CDR3 loop reads CASSHTSGRSKRWETQYF. The CDR3 DNA reads as TGTGCCAGCAGCCATACTAGCGGGAGGTCAAAAAGGTGGGAGACCCAGTACTTC.

The chain joins TRBV6-1 to TRBJ1-5, with no clear D. Germline-derived CDR1 and CDR2 are MNHNS and SASEGT. The CDR3 has 17 amino acids. V lost 6 bases to trimming and J lost 0 bases, with 18 bases between them. CDR3 nucleotide sequence: TGTGCCAGCAGCCCCTCCCTGGGAAGCAATAGCAATCAGCCCCAGCATTTT. It encodes CASSPSLGSNSNQPQHF.

Only a few counts were recorded for this clonotype. Without the conserved terminal phenylalanine or tryptophan, this CDR3 likely stems from a read error. V gene TRBV24-1 combines with J gene TRBJ1-2, with TRBD1 as a possible D gene (6 bases). V was trimmed by 1 base and J by 8 bases, leaving 10 bases between them. Germline lookup yields CDR1 KGHDR and CDR2 SFDVKD. The CDR3 is 13 residues long. The CDR3 protein is CATSDFTGSGYTL. DNA of the CDR3: TGTGCCACCAGTGATTTCACAGGGAGCGGCTACACCCTC.

This clonotype was recorded at least ten times. The chain employs TRBV29-1 and TRBJ2-4; TRBD1 matches 7 bases. V trimming: 6 bases; J trimming: 0 bases; junction bases outside the gene matches: 2. Germline CDR1 reads SQVTM; CDR2 reads ANQGSEA. The CDR3 loop spans 13 amino acids. Here the CDR3 reads CSVNRGAKNIQYF. The CDR3 nucleotides are TGCAGCGTAAACAGGGGAGCCAAAAACATTCAGTACTTC. Using reference TRBV29-1 and TRBJ2-4 for the parts outside the CDR3, the full variable domain is SAVISQKPSRDICQRGTSLTIQCQVDSQVTMMFWYRQQPGQSLTLIATANQGSEATYESGFVIDKFPISRPNLTFSTLTVSNMSPEDSSIYLCSVNRGAKNIQYFGAGTRLSVL.

This clonotype was counted many times. V gene TRBV15 combines with J gene TRBJ2-5, with D hard to call. V lost 6 bases and J 5 bases, leaving 13 bases between the germline ends. The CDR3 loop spans 13 amino acids. Germline V CDR1 and CDR2: LNHNV, YYDKDF (reference sequence). In DNA form, the CDR3 reads TGTGCCACCAGGGAATCCCTGGGGGAGACCCAGTACTTC. Translation gives CATRESLGETQYF.